This T cell receptor beta chain is drawn from a study of Graves' ophthalmopathy and Graves' hyperthyroidism. General observations from the study: Sensitivity of about 90% and specificity of approximately 81% were achieved when a 13-signature model separated ophthalmopathy from stable hyperthyroidism.

Unmatched junction bases numbered 2, after V lost 0 bases and J lost 3 bases. Germline CDR1 SGHRS, CDR2 YFSETQ. This CDR3 is built from 16 residues. Amplification targeted the TCR beta CDR3 regions, with RNA transcripts as the source material. Following a first-round RT-PCR that used HTBI primers, a second-round multiplex PCR was carried out. TCRdb independently ran MiXCR on the multiplex PCR reads; one entry per CDR3 protein. Of roughly 51,000 distinct CDR3 sequences listed, over 40% are singletons. In the case of this clonotype: The antigen is undetermined.

Material: peripheral blood. The source of this sequence is an adult man with Graves' ophthalmopathy. The genes are TRBV5-1 and TRBJ2-1, with 11 bases aligning to TRBD1. The chain's CDR3 is CASSLEGTGGYNEQFF. DNA for the CDR3: TGCGCCAGCAGCTTGGAGGGGACAGGGGGCTACAATGAGCAGTTCTTC.